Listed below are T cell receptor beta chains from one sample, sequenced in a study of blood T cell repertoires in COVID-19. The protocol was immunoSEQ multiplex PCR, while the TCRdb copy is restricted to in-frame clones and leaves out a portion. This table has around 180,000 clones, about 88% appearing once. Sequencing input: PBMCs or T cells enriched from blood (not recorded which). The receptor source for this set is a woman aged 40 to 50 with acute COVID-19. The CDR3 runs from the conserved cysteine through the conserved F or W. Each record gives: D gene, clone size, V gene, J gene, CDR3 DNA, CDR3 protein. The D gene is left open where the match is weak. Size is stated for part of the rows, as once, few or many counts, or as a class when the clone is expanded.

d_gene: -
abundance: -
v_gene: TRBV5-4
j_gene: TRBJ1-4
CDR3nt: TGTGCCAGCAGCCCAGGACAGAACACTAATGAAAAACTGTTTTTT
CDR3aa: CASSPGQNTNEKLFF

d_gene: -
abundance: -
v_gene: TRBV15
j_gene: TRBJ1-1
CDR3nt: TGTGCCACCAGCAGAGGAGGCAGGGTGAACACTGAAGCTTTCTTT
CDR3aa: CATSRGGRVNTEAFF

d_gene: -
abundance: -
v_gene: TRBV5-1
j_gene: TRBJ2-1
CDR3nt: TGCGCCAGCAGCTCTTACAATGAGCAGTTCTTC
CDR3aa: CASSSYNEQFF

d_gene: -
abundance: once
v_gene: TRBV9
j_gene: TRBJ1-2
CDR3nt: TGTGCCAGCAGCTCAAGGGGGGGGCCGAACGGCTATGGCTACACCTTC
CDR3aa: CASSSRGGPNGYGYTF

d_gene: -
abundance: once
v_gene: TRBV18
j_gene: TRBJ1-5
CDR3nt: TGTGCCAGCTCACGGGATAGAGGGGAGGCCAATCAGCCCCAGCATTTT
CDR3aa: CASSRDRGEANQPQHF

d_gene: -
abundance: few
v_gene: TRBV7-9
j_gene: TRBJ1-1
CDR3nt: TGTGCCAGCAGCTTAGTACAAACGAACACTGAAGCTTTCTTT
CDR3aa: CASSLVQTNTEAFF

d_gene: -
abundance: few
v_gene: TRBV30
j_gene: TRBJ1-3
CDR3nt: TGTGCCTCCCGCCAACTCGGAAACACCATATATTTT
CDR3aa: CASRQLGNTIYF

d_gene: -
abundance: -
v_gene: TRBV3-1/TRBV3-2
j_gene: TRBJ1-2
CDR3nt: TGTGCCAGCACCCCCAAGGGGCGGGGAGGTGGTGGCTACACCTTC
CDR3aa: CASTPKGRGGGGYTF

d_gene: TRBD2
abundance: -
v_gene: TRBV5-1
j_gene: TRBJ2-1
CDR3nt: TGCGCCAGCAGCTTGACTAGCGGCGTCGGGAACTCCTACAATGAGCAGTTCTTC
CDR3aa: CASSLTSGVGNSYNEQFF

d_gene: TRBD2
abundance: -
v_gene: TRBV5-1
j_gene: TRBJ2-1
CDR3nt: TGCGCCAGCAGCTTGTCGGGTGGGGGGGTTTACAATGAGCAGTTCTTC
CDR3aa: CASSLSGGGVYNEQFF

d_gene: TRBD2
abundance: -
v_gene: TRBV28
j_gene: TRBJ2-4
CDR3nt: TGTGCCAGCAGTGGGGGGGAAGAGGCCAAAAACATTCAGTACTTC
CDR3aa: CASSGGEEAKNIQYF

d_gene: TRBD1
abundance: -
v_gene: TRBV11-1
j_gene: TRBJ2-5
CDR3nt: TGTGCCAGCAGCCTAAGAGAGGGGGCTATAAAAGAGACCCAGTACTTC
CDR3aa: CASSLREGAIKETQYF

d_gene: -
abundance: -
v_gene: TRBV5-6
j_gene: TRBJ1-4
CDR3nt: TGTGCCAGCAGGGAGAGGGCAACTAATGAAAAACTGTTTTTT
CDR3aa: CASRERATNEKLFF

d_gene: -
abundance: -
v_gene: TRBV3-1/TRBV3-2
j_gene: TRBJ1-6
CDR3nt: TGTGCCAGCAGCCCCGCCGACAGGACTAATTCACCCCTCCACTTT
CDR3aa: CASSPADRTNSPLHF

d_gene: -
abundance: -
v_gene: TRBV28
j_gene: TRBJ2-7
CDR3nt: TGTGCCAGTGGCGGCCAGGGAAGTCACGAGCAGTACTTC
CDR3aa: CASGGQGSHEQYF

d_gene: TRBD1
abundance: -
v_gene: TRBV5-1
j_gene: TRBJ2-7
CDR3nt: TGCGCCAGCAGCTTGGCCGGGACAGGGGGTACCTACGAGCAGTACTTC
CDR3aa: CASSLAGTGGTYEQYF

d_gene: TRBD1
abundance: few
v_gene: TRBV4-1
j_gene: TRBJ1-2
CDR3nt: TGCGCCAGCGGACAGGCCAGTGGCTACACCTTC
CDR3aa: CASGQASGYTF

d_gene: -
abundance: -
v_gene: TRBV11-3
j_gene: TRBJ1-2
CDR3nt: TGTGCCAGCAGCTTAAAGGGAGTGGAGGGCTCGGTCTATGGCTACACCTTC
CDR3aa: CASSLKGVEGSVYGYTF

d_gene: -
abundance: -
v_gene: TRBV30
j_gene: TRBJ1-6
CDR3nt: TGTGCCTCCGCTCCGGGTGGCGGGGTATATAATTCACCCCTCCACTTT
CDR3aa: CASAPGGGVYNSPLHF

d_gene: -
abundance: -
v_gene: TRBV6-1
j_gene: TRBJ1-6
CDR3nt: TGTGCCAGCAGTGAATTTCGGGATTCACCCCTCCACTTT
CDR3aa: CASSEFRDSPLHF

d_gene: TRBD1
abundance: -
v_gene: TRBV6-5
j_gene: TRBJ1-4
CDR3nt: TGTGCCAGCACCTTGACAGGGGCGGATGAAAAACTGTTTTTT
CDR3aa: CASTLTGADEKLFF

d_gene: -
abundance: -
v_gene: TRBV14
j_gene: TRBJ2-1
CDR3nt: TGTGCCAGCAGCCCCTCCGATCCCGAAGTGGACGGTCTAGCGCTTGACAATGAGCAGTTCTTC
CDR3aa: CASSPSDPEVDGLALDNEQFF